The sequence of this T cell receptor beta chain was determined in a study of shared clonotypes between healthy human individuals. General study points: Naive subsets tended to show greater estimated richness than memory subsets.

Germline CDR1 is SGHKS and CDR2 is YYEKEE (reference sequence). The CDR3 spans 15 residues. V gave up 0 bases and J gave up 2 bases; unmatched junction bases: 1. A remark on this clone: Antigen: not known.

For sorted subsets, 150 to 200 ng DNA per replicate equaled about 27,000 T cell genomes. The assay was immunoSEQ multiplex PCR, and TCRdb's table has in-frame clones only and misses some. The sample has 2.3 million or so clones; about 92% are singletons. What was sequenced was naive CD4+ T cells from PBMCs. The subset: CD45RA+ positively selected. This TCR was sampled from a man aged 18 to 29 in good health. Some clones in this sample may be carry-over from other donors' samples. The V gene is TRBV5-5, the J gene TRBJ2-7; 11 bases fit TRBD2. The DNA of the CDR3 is TGTGCCAGCAGCTTGGTAGCGGGAGGGGCCTACGAGCAGTACTTC. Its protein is CASSLVAGGAYEQYF.